This T cell receptor (beta chain) is from a study of tumor-infiltrating lymphocytes in primary liver carcinoma. TCR beta cDNA was made from 500 ng total RNA with a constant-region primer. Library construction for TCR beta comprised three nested multiplex PCR rounds performed with slightly modified ARM-PCR. Each of the first two PCR rounds ran roughly 9 cycles with TRBV1-TRBV30 forward and C-beta reverse primers. Via MiXCR, TCRdb re-called the multiplex PCR reads, giving one row per CDR3 protein. Among some 320,000 distinct CDR3 sequences listed, 65% were seen once. It was unsorted whole blood that yielded blood RNA, and germline DNA was also extracted. V lost 2 bases, J lost 9 bases, and 17 bases lay in between. Germline values: CDR1 MDHEN, CDR2 SYDVKM. This CDR3 has 14 residues.

This receptor was identified in a man aged 40-50 years with primary liver carcinoma and hepatitis B virus infection. The rearrangement uses TRBV28 and TRBJ2-7, with D unresolved. Sequenced: peripheral blood. Here the CDR3 reads CASSLADIGIGQYF. The CDR3 nucleotides read TGTGCCAGCAGTTTAGCGGATATAGGAATCGGGCAGTACTTC.